The entry below describes one T cell receptor (beta chain). The clone's antigen remains unknown. Per-nucleotide qualities are absent, and no much larger clonotype sits a single base away. This sample stems from a study of blood T cell repertoires in COVID-19 (TCRdb year 2020). At the level of the whole study: Samples from collaborators originated in the United States, Italy and Spain and spanned both the acute and convalescent phases of COVID-19. The samples were drawn from two sources: the first 160 participants of the ongoing ImmuneRACE study, and 1,200 or so subjects contributed by 6 global collaborators. The repertoires were made available in a free public database intended to serve as a resource for research on the immune response to SARS-CoV-2. The dataset comprised deeply sampled blood TCRbeta repertoires from subjects exposed to, actively infected with, or recovered from COVID-19. Sample metadata almost always included a de-identified subject ID, COVID-19 status, age in years and sex. The material from the prospective study consisted of cDNA or gDNA derived from T cells, B-cell-depleted T cells, or PBMCs. Where HLA class I and class II types were available, the types were taken from metadata supplied by the sample provider, not from assay-based typing.

From the cysteine up to the phenylalanine, the CDR3 has a length of 15 residues. Kept here is only the CDR3 DNA, which spans 45 bases and is read in frame from base 1. Trimming takes 1 base off V and 3 bases off J; junction bases not matched to a gene: 2. CDR1 SGHTA and CDR2 FQGNSA were looked up in the germline V gene. Participants in the prospective study were aged about 18 to 95 years, lived in more than 20 United States geographic areas, and enrolled through a virtual design. In the prospective study, cohorts were assigned on the basis of participant-reported clinical history obtained from a screening survey and a study questionnaire. ImmuneRACE Cohort 3 recovered participants were defined by two consecutive negative NP/OP PCR tests, healthcare professional clearance, or symptom resolution. In the prospective study, whole blood, serum and a nasopharyngeal or oropharyngeal swab were collected from each participant by mobile phlebotomists. Over a roughly 2-month period, participants in the prospective study had the option of providing additional blood draws and questionnaires. Before DNA extraction, prospective study blood samples were shipped either frozen or at room temperature.

Broad study findings and their caveats: How much clinical and demographic metadata was included differed by source and by participant, and the metadata was provided uncurated.

TCRbeta CDR3 regions were amplified from genomic DNA using the immunoSEQ Assay, a bias-controlled multiplex PCR. The published analysis was carried out like this. Nucleated cell counts per sample were estimated from amplification of reference gene primers within the assay. Sequence reads were collapsed and filtered to measure the absolute abundance of every unique TCRbeta CDR3 rearrangement. For each sample, productive Simpson clonality was calculated as the square root of Simpson's diversity index over productive rearrangements. TCRdb mirrors the immuneACCESS table, restricted to in-frame sequences. Some clones are absent from its copies; in checked studies, under half trace to an unresolved V gene, and the reason for the others is unknown. Clone size and the V and J calls come from that table; the DNA yielded D and trimming. The sample table holds 150,000 or so clones, of which 65% to 90% were seen once. The ten top clones hold roughly 15% of the sample.

Material: PBMCs or T cells enriched from blood (not recorded which). The receptor chain draws on TRBV7-2 and TRBJ2-1, with 8 junctional bases fitting TRBD1. This receptor was obtained from a man aged 50-60 years who had recovered from COVID-19. The DNA sequence is as follows: TGTGCCAGCAGCTTAGGGACAGGGTTCTACAATGAGCAGTTCTTC. This gives the protein CASSLGTGFYNEQFF.